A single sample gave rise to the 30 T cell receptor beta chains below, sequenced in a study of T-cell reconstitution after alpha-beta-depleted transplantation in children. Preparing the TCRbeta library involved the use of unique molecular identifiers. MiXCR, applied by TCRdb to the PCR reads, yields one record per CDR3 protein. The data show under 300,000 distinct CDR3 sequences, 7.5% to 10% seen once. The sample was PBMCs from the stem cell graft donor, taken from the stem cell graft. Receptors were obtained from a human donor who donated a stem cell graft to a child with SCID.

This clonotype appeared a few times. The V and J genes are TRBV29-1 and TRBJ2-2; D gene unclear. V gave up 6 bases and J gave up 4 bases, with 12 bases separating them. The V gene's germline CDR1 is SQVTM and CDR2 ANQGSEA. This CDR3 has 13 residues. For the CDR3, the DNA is TGCAGCGTGGTGGGTCCGGCCACCGGGGAGCTGTTTTTT. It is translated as CSVVGPATGELFF.

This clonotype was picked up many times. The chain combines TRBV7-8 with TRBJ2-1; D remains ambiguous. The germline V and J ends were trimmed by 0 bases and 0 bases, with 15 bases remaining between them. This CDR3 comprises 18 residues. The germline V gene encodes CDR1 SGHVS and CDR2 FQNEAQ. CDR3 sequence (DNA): TGTGCCAGCAGCTTAGCCCCCCCCCCGGTTAACTCCTACAATGAGCAGTTCTTC. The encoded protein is CASSLAPPPVNSYNEQFF. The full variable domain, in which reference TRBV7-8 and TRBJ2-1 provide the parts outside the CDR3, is GAGVSQSPRYKVAKRGQDVALRCDPISGHVSLFWYQQALGQGPEFLTYFQNEAQLDKSGLPSDRFFAERPEGSVSTLKIQRTQQEDSAVYLCASSLAPPPVNSYNEQFFGPGTRLTVL.

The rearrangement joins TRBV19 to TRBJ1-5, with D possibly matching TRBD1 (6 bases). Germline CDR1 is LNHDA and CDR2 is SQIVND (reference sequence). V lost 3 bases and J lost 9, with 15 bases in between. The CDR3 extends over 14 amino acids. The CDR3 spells CASSIRNRDRPQHF. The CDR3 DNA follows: TGTGCCAGTAGTATCCGGAACAGGGACCGGCCCCAGCATTTT.

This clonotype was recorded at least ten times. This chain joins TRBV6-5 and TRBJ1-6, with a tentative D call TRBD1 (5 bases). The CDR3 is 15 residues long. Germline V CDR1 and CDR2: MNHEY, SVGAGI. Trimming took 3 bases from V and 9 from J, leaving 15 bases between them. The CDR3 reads CASSYTAGWGSPLHF. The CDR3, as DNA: TGTGCCAGCAGTTATACGGCAGGGTGGGGTTCACCCCTCCACTTT.

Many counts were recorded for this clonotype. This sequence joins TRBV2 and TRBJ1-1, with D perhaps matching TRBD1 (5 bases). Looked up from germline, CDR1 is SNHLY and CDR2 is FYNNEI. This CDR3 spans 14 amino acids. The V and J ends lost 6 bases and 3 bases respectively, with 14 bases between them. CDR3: CASSSLRGDTEAFF. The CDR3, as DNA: TGTGCCAGCAGCTCATTACGGGGGGACACTGAAGCTTTCTTT.

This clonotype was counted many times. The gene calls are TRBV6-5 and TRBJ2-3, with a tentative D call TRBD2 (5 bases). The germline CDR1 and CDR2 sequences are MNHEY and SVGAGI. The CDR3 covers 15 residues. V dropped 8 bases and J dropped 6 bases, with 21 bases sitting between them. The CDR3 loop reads CASVRLPHVGDTQYF. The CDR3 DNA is TGTGCCAGCGTTAGACTACCCCACGTGGGGGATACGCAGTATTTT.

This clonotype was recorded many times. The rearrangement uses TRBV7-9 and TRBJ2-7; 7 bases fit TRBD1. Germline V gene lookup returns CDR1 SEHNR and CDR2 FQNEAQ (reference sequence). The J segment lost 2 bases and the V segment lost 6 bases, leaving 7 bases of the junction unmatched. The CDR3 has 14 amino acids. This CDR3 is CASSPRTGAYEQYF. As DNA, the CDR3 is TGTGCCAGCAGTCCTCGGACAGGAGCCTACGAGCAGTACTTC.

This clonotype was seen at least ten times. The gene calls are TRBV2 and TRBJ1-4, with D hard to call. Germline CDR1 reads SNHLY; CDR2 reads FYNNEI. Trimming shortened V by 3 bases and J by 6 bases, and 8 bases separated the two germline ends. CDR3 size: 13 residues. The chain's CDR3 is CASSDGPHEKLFF. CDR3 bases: TGTGCCAGCAGTGACGGCCCGCATGAAAAACTGTTTTTT.

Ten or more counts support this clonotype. The CDR3 reads CSARAVRNNYGYTF. The CDR3 bases are TGCAGTGCTAGAGCGGTCCGTAATAACTATGGCTACACCTTC. The chain employs TRBV20-1 and TRBJ1-2; D not resolved. Germline V gene sequence: CDR1 DFQATT, CDR2 SNEGSKA (reference sequence). This CDR3 spans 14 amino acids. Deletions cut 1 base from V and 1 base from J, with 10 bases between.

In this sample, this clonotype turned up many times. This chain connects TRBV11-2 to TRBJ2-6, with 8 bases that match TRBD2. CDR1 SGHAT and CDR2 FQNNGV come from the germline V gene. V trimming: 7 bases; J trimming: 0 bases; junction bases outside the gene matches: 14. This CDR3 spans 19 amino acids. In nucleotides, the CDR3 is TGTGCCAGCACCCTGACGGGAGGGCAGTTGAGCTCTGGGGCCAACGTCCTGACTTTC. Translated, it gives CASTLTGGQLSSGANVLTF. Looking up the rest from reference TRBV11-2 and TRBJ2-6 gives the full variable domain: EAGVAQSPRYKIIEKRQSVAFWCNPISGHATLYWYQQILGQGPKLLIQFQNNGVVDDSQLPKDRFSAERLKGVDSTLKIQPAKLEDSAVYLCASTLTGGQLSSGANVLTFGAGSRLTVL.

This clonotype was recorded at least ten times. The CDR3 loop is CASSFSPRRTSRPYEQYF. CDR3 bases: TGTGCCAGCAGCTTTAGCCCCCGCCGGACTAGCAGGCCTTACGAGCAGTACTTC. The rearrangement joins TRBV7-2 to TRBJ2-7, with 8 bases aligning to TRBD2. Germline CDR1 is SGHTA and CDR2 is FQGNSA. V shed 3 bases and J 4 bases; nucleotides not matched to a gene: 17. This CDR3 has 18 amino acids.

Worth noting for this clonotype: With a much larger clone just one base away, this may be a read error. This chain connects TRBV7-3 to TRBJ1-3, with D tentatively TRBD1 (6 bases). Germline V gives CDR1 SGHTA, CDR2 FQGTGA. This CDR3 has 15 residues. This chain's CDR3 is CASSLSPGAGNTKYF. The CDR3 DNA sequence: TGTGCCAGCAGCTTATCTCCAGGGGCTGGAAACACCAAATATTTT.

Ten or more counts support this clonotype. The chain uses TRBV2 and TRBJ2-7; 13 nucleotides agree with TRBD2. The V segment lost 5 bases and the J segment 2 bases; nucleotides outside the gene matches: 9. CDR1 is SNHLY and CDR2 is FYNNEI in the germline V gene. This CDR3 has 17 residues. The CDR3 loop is CASSRLGTSGETYEQYF. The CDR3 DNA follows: TGTGCCAGCAGTAGGCTCGGGACTAGCGGGGAGACCTACGAGCAGTACTTC.

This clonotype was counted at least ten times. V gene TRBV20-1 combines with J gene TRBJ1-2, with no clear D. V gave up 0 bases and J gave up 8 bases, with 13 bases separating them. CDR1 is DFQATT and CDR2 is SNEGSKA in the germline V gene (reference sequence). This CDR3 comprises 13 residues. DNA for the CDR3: TGCAGTGCTAGAGATCGGTGGAGGGAAGGCTACACCTTC. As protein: CSARDRWREGYTF.

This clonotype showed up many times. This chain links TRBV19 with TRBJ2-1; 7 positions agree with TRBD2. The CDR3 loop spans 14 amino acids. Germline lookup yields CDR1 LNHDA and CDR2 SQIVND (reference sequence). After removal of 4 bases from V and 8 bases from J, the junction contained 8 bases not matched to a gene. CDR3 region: CASSRTRTFDEQFF. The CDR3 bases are TGTGCCAGTAGTAGGACTAGGACCTTCGATGAGCAGTTCTTC. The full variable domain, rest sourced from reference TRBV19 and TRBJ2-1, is DGGITQSPKYLFRKEGQNVTLSCEQNLNHDAMYWYRQDPGQGLRLIYYSQIVNDFQKGDIAEGYSVSREKKESFPLTVTSAQKNPTAFYLCASSRTRTFDEQFFGPGTRLTVL.

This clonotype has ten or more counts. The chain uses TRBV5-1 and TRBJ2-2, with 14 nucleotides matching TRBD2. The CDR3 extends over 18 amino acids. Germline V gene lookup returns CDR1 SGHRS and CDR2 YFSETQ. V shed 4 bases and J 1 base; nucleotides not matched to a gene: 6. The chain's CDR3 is CASSPMTSGGVNTGELFF. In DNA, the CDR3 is TGCGCCAGCAGCCCAATGACTAGCGGGGGGGTGAACACCGGGGAGCTGTTTTTT. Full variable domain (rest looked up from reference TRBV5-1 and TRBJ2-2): KAGVTQTPRYLIKTRGQQVTLSCSPISGHRSVSWYQQTPGQGLQFLFEYFSETQRNKGNFPGRFSGRQFSNSRSEMNVSTLELGDSALYLCASSPMTSGGVNTGELFFGEGSRLTVL.

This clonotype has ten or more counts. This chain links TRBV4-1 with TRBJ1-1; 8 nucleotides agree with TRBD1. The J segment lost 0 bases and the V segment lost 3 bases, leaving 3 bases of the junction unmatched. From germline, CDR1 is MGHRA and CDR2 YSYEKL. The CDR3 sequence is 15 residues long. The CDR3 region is CASSHLGQVNTEAFF. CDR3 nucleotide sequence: TGCGCCAGCAGCCACCTGGGACAGGTGAACACTGAAGCTTTCTTT.

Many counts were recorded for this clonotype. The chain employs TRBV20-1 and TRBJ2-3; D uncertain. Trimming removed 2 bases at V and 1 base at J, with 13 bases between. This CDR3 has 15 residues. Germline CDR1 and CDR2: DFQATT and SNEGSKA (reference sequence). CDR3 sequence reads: CSARLPRLGTDTQYF. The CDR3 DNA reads TGCAGTGCTAGATTACCGCGACTGGGCACAGATACGCAGTATTTT.

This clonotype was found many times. CDR3 bases: TGTGCCAGCAGTTATATCCGTGGGGAGCTGTTTTTT. Translating it yields CASSYIRGELFF. The V call is TRBV6-2 or TRBV6-3, the J call TRBJ2-2; D is ambiguous. V was cut by 3 bases and J by 8 bases, with 7 bases left in between. CDR3 length equals 12 residues. Germline lookup yields CDR1 MNHEY and CDR2 SVGEGT.

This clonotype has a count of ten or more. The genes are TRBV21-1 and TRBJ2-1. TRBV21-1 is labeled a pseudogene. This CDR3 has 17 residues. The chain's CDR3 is CASSTNSGRLFHNEQFF. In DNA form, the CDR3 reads TGTGCCAGCAGCACTAATTCAGGCAGGCTTTTCCACAATGAGCAGTTCTTC.

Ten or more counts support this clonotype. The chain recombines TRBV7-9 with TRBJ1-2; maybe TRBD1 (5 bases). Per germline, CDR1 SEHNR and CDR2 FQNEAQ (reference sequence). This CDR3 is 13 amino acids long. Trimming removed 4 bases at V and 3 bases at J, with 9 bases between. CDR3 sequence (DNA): TGTGCCAGCAGCTCTGGACAAGACTATGGCTACACCTTC. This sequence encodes CASSSGQDYGYTF.

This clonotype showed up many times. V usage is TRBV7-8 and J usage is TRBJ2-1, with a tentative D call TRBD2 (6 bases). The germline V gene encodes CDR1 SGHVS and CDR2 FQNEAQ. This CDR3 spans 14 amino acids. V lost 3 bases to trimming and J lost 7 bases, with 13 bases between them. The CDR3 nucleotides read TGTGCCAGCAGCTTCTGGACCAGCGGGAATGAGCAGTTCTTC. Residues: CASSFWTSGNEQFF.

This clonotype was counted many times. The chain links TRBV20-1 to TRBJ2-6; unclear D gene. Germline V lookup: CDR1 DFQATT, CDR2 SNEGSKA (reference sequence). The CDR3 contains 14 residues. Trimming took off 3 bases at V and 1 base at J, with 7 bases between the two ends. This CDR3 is CSASTVSGANVLTF. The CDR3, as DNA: TGCAGTGCTAGTACGGTTTCTGGGGCCAACGTCCTGACTTTC.

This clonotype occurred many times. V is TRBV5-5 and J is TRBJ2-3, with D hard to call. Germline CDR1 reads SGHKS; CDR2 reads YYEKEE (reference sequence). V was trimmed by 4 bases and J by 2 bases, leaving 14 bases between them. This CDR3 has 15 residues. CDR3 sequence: CASSLTQDPTDTQYF. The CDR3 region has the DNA TGTGCCAGCAGCCTCACCCAGGACCCCACAGATACGCAGTATTTT.

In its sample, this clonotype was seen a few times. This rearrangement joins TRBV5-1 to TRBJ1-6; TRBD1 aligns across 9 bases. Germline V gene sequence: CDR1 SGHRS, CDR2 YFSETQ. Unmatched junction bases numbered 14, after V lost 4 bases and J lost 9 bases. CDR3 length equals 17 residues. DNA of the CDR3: TGCGCCAGCAGCATAACCGGGACAGGGTTTTCGGCTTCACCCCTCCACTTT. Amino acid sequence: CASSITGTGFSASPLHF. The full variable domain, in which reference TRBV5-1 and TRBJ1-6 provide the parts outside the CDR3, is KAGVTQTPRYLIKTRGQQVTLSCSPISGHRSVSWYQQTPGQGLQFLFEYFSETQRNKGNFPGRFSGRQFSNSRSEMNVSTLELGDSALYLCASSITGTGFSASPLHFGNGTRLTVT.

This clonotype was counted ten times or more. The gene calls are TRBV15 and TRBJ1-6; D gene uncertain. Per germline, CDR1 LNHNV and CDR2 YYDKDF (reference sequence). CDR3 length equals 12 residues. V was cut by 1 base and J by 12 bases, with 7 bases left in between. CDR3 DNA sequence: TGTGCCACCAGCAGAGGGCTTGGACCCCTCCACTTT. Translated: CATSRGLGPLHF.

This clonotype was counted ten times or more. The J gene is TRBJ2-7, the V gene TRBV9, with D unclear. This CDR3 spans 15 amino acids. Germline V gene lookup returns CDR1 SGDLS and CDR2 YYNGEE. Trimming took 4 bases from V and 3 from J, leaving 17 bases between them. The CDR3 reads CASSPGRGALYEQYF. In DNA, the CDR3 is TGTGCCAGCAGCCCGGGTCGAGGAGCCCTCTACGAGCAGTACTTC.

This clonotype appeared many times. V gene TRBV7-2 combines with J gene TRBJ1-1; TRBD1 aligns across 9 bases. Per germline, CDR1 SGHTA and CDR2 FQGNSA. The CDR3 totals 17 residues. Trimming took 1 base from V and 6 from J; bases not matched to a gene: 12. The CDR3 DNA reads TGTGCCAGCAGCTTAGGGGGACAGGGAGGGTTTCGGGCTGAAGCTTTCTTT. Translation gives CASSLGGQGGFRAEAFF.

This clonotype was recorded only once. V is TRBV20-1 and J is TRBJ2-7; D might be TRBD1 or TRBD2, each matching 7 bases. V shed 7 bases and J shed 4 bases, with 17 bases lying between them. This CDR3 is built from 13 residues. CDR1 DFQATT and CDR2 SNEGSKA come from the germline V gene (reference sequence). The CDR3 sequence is CSGGQAAGYEQYF. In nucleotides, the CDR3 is TGCAGTGGTGGACAGGCAGCGGGGTACGAGCAGTACTTC.

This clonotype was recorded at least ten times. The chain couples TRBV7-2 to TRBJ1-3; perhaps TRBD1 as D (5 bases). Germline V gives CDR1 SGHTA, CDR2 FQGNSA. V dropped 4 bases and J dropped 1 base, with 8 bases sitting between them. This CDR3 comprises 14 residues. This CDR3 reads CASSSQGSGNTIYF. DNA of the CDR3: TGTGCCAGCAGCTCGCAGGGATCTGGAAACACCATATATTTT.